These T cell receptor beta chains were read from a single sample in a study of blood T cell repertoires in COVID-19. Profiling relied on immunoSEQ multiplex PCR, and the TCRdb table lists in-frame clones only, not all of them. The sample yields about 17,000 clones, 85% to 95% seen once. What was sequenced was peripheral blood. The origin of the receptors is a human donor in a cohort sampled during active COVID-19. Each CDR3 is given with its conserved first and last residue. D genes are given only for firm matches. Size values are once, few and many counts, or a class for expanded clones, and some rows have none.

v_call: TRBV9; j_call: TRBJ1-2; d_call: TRBD1; clone_size: NA; cdr3_aa: CASSLGQGDYGYTF; cdr3_nt: TGTGCCAGCAGCCTAGGACAGGGAGACTATGGCTACACCTTC
v_call: TRBV7-3; j_call: TRBJ1-2; d_call: NA; clone_size: NA; cdr3_aa: CASSLMGGGSGYTF; cdr3_nt: TGTGCCAGCAGCTTAATGGGAGGAGGTTCTGGCTACACCTTC
v_call: TRBV6-6; j_call: TRBJ2-2; d_call: TRBD1; clone_size: NA; cdr3_aa: CASSRQGDTGELFF; cdr3_nt: TGTGCCAGCAGTCGCCAGGGGGACACCGGGGAGCTGTTTTTT
v_call: TRBV9; j_call: TRBJ2-1; d_call: TRBD2; clone_size: NA; cdr3_aa: CASSESGGGYNEQFF; cdr3_nt: TGTGCCAGCAGCGAGAGCGGGGGGGGGTACAATGAGCAGTTCTTC
v_call: TRBV21-1; j_call: TRBJ1-2; d_call: NA; clone_size: NA; cdr3_aa: CASPRTDNYGYTF; cdr3_nt: TGTGCCAGTCCGAGGACTGATAACTATGGCTACACCTTC
v_call: TRBV4-1; j_call: TRBJ1-1; d_call: NA; clone_size: NA; cdr3_aa: CASSLARDSNTEAFF; cdr3_nt: TGCGCCAGCAGCCTCGCGAGAGACAGTAACACTGAAGCTTTCTTT
v_call: TRBV4-2; j_call: TRBJ1-1; d_call: NA; clone_size: NA; cdr3_aa: CASSQPGVLNTEAFF; cdr3_nt: TGTGCCAGCAGCCAGCCTGGAGTTCTGAACACTGAAGCTTTCTTT
v_call: TRBV12-3/TRBV12-4; j_call: TRBJ1-2; d_call: TRBD1; clone_size: NA; cdr3_aa: CASSPFRGQGLF; cdr3_nt: TGTGCCAGCAGTCCATTCCGCGGACAGGGACTTTTC
v_call: TRBV5-8; j_call: TRBJ1-2; d_call: NA; clone_size: NA; cdr3_aa: CASSLKSLTGLFGYGYTF; cdr3_nt: TGTGCCAGCAGCCTGAAGAGTTTGACAGGACTTTTTGGCTATGGCTACACCTTC
v_call: TRBV2; j_call: TRBJ2-2; d_call: TRBD1; clone_size: few; cdr3_aa: CASRGTGVTGELFF; cdr3_nt: TGTGCCAGCCGAGGGACAGGGGTGACCGGGGAGCTGTTTTTT
v_call: TRBV14; j_call: TRBJ2-6; d_call: TRBD1; clone_size: NA; cdr3_aa: CASSQEGGPNVLTF; cdr3_nt: TGTGCCAGCAGCCAAGAAGGGGGCCCCAACGTCCTGACTTTC
v_call: TRBV6-2/TRBV6-3; j_call: TRBJ2-5; d_call: NA; clone_size: NA; cdr3_aa: CASSLSETQYF; cdr3_nt: TGTGCCAGCAGTTTATCGGAGACCCAGTACTTC
v_call: TRBV11-2; j_call: TRBJ2-7; d_call: TRBD1; clone_size: NA; cdr3_aa: CASSNGQATYEQYF; cdr3_nt: TGTGCCAGCAGCAACGGACAGGCCACCTACGAGCAGTACTTC
v_call: TRBV5-4; j_call: TRBJ2-1; d_call: TRBD1; clone_size: once; cdr3_aa: CASSSGDRDYNEQFF; cdr3_nt: TGTGCCAGCAGCTCGGGGGACAGGGACTACAATGAGCAGTTCTTC
v_call: TRBV7-9; j_call: TRBJ1-6; d_call: NA; clone_size: once; cdr3_aa: CASSLAQVSSYNSPLHF; cdr3_nt: TGTGCCAGCAGCTTAGCACAGGTCAGCTCCTATAATTCACCCCTCCACTTT
v_call: TRBV4-2; j_call: TRBJ2-1; d_call: TRBD1; clone_size: few; cdr3_aa: CASSQVRDRMYNEQFF; cdr3_nt: TGTGCCAGCAGCCAAGTCCGGGACAGGATGTACAATGAGCAGTTCTTC
v_call: TRBV29-1; j_call: TRBJ1-2; d_call: NA; clone_size: NA; cdr3_aa: CSVELPTLYGYTF; cdr3_nt: TGCAGCGTTGAACTCCCAACCCTATATGGCTACACCTTC
v_call: TRBV19; j_call: TRBJ1-5; d_call: NA; clone_size: once; cdr3_aa: CATSDGNAQPQHF; cdr3_nt: TGTGCCACCTCGGACGGGAATGCTCAGCCCCAGCATTTT
v_call: TRBV11-2; j_call: TRBJ2-7; d_call: TRBD1; clone_size: NA; cdr3_aa: CASSSWDSTYEQYF; cdr3_nt: TGTGCCAGCAGCTCCTGGGACAGCACCTACGAGCAGTACTTC
v_call: TRBV27; j_call: TRBJ2-4; d_call: TRBD1; clone_size: NA; cdr3_aa: CASSLQGARNIQYF; cdr3_nt: TGTGCCAGCAGTCTACAGGGGGCGAGAAACATTCAGTACTTC